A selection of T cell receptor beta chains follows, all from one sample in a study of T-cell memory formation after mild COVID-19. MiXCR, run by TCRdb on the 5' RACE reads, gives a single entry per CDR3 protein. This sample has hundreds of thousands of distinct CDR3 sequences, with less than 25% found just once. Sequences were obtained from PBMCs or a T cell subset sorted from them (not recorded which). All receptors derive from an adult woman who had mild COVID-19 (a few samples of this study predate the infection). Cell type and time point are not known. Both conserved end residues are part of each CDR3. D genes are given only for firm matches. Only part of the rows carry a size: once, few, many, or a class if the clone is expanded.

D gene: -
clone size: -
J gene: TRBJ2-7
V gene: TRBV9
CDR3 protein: CASNRAADYEQYF

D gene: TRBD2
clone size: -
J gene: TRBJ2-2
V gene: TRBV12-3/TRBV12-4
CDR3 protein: CASSPAGGGELFF

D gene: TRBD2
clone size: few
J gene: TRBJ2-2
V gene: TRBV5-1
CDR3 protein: CASSRTPPWRGGNTGELFF

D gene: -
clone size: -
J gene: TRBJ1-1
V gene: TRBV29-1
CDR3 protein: CSVEGAVNTEAFF

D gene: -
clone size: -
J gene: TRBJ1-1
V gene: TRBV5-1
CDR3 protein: CASSLYGTGAFF

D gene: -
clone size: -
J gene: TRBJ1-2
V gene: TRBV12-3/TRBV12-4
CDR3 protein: CASSLLGGFNYGYTF

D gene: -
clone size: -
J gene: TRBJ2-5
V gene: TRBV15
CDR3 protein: CATSRVYSKETQYF

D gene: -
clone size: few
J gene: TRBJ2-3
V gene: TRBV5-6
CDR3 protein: CASSYGTSHTQYF

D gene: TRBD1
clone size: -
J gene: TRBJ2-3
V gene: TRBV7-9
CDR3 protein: CASSSLTGGLGTDTQYF

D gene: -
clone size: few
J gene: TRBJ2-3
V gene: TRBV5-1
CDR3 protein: CASSLDAADTQYF

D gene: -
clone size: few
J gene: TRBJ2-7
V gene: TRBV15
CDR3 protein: CATSRVTGYEQYF

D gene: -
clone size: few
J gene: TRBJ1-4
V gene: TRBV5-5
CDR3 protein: CASSVPQGKLFF

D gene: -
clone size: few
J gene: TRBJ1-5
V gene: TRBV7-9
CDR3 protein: CASSGGRGQPQHF

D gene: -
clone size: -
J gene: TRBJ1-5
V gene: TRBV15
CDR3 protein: CATSRGHILEPQHF

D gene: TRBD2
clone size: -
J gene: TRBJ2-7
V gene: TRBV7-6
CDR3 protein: CASSLVAGGPGEQYF

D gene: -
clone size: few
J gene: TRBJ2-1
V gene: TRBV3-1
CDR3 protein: CASSQGGHLYNEQFF

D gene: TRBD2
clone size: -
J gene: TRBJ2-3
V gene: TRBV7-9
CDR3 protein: CASSLAGLAGVDRAQYF

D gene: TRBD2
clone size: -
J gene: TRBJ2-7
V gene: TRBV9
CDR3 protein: CASSPSGGAREQYF

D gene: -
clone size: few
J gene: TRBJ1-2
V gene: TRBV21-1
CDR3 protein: CASSAIPGQGDGYTF

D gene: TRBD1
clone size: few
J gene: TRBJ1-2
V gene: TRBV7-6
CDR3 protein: CASSLAAKGAYGYTF

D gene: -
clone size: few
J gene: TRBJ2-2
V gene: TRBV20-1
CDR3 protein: CSAMMGHPGFNTGELFF

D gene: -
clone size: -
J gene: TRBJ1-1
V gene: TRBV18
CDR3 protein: CASSGGPLNTEAFF

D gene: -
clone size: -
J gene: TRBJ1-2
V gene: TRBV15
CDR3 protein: CATSRDSGHRAF

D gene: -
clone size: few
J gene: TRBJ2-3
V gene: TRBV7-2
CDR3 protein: CASSLSFVTDTQYF

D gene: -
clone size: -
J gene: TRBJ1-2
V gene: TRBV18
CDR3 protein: CASSPSRDVIYGYTF

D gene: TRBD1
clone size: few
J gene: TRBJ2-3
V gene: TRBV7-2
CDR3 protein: CASSRGRYSTDTQYF

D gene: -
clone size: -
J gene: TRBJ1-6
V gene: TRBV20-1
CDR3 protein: CSARRQEQSPLHF

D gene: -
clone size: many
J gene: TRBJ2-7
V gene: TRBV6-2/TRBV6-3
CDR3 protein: CASSSDTTYEQYF

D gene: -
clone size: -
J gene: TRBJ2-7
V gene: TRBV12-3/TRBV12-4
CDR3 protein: CASRSSGYEQYF

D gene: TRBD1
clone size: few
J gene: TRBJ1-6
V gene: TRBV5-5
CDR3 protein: CASSLKTGGSYNSPLHF

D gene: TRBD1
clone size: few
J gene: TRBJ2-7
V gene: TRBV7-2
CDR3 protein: CASSHQTGIYEQYF

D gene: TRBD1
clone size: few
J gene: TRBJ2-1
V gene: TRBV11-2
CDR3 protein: CASSKGQGVEQFF

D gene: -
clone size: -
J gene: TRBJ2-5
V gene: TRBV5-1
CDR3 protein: CASSLGYGETQYF

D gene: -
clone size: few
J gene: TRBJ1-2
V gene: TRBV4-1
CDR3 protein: CASSQVLKKANYGYTF

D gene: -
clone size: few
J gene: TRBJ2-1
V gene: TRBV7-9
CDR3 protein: CASSAFRLHEQFF

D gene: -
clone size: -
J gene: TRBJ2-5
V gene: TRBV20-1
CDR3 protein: CSARTGLRRETQYF

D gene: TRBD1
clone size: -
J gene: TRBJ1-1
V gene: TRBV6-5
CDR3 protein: CASRDPGGTEAFF

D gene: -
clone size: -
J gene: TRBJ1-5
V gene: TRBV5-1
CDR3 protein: CASAYRVDNQPQHF

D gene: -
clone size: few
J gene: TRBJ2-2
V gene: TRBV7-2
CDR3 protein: CASSLALGGFTGELFF

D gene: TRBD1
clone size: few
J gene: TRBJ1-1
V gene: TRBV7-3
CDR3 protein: CASSPTTGGNTEAFF

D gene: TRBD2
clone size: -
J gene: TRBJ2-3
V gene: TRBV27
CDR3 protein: CASGPSGGLNTQYF

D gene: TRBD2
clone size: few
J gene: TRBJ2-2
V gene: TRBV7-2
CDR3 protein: CASSSPATSGSAGELFF

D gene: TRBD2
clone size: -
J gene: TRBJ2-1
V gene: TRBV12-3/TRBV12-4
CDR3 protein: CASTDGLAGGNEQFF

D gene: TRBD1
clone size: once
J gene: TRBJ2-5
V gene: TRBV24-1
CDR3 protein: CATSELGTGGETQYF

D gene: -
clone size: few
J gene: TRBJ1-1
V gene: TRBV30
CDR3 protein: CAWSVPPNKGGYTEAFF